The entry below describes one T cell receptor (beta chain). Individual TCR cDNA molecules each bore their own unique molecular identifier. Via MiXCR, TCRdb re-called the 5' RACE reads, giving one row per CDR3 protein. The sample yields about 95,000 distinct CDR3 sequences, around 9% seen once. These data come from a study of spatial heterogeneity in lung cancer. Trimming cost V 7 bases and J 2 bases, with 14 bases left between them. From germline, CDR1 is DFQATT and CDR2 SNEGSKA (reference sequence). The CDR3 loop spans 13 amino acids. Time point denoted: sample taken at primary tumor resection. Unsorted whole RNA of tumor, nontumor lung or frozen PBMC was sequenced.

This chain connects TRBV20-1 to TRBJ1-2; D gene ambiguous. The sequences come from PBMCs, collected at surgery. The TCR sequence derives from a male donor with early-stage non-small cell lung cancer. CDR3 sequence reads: CSGRGDLNYGYTF. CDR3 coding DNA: TGCAGTGGGAGAGGAGACCTGAACTATGGCTACACCTTC.